This T cell receptor beta chain emerged from a study of high-grade serous ovarian cancer treatment subgroups. CDR3 length: 16 amino acids. The V gene's germline CDR1 is SGHAT and CDR2 FQNNGV. The trim removed 5 bases at V and 6 bases at J, leaving 9 bases unmatched. Tumor tissue was taken before any definitive surgery or chemotherapy was given. Generated by immunoSEQ multiplex PCR, the TCRdb table keeps only in-frame clones and is missing some. The table includes 9,500 to 15,000 clones, 88% detected once. This TCR was recovered from a human donor with high-grade serous ovarian cancer. Sequencing was performed on tumor tissue. The chain has TRBV11-2 and TRBJ2-5; the match to TRBD2 covers 13 bases. The CDR3 loop reads CASSHPGLAGSKTQYF. DNA of the CDR3: TGTGCCAGCAGCCACCCGGGACTAGCGGGGTCGAAGACCCAGTACTTC.